This T cell receptor (beta chain) was sequenced for a study of Ad26.COV2.S vaccination and SARS-CoV-2 variants (dated by TCRdb to about 2021). With regard to the full study: Donors in the vaccine arm were drawn from COV1001, a phase I-IIa trial of Ad26.COV2.S in healthy adults that was multicentre, randomized, double-blind and placebo-controlled. Ad26.COV2.S was given intramuscularly at 5x10^10 or 1x10^11 viral particles, as a single shot or as two shots 56 days apart. TCRbeta repertoire sequencing was used to assess the specificity and breadth of SARS-CoV-2-reactive T cell receptors after Ad26.COV2.S vaccination. A total of 32 samples were included in the TCR-sequenced set, comprising 19 Ad26.COV2.S vaccine recipients, 5 placebo recipients and 8 SARS-CoV-2 convalescent individuals. Trial participants were randomized into five groups of five, in which low-dose or high-dose Ad26.COV2.S was given once or twice, or placebo was given on both occasions. Investigators did not know the trial group allocation while performing experiments and assessing outcomes. What the study reported, not specific to this receptor: Comparing responses between vaccine doses or regimens was not something the study was powered to do. Ad26.COV2.S recipients had higher spike-specific TCR breadth than placebo recipients (P = 0.0014). According to the authors, total T cell responses may have been underestimated by the TCR breadth and depth analyses. Vaccine and placebo recipients had comparable non-spike TCR breadth, which fits with the vaccine containing only spike. Substantial breadth of spike-specific CD8+ and CD4+ T cell responses was reported after vaccination.

What the treatment or condition label conveys for this sample: approximately 18 received Ad26.COV2.S at low or high dose, single or two shots; 5 received placebo; per-sample allocation not given. For vaccine and placebo recipients, repertoires were sequenced using samples collected on day 63 after the first injection. In Cohort 1b, 25 or so adults aged 18-55 years were enrolled at a single site in Boston, USA, between 29 July and 7 August 2020. Ad26.COV2.S consisted of a replication-incompetent adenovirus type 26 vector by which a prefusion-stabilized SARS-CoV-2 spike protein from the original Wuhan strain was expressed. Looking up the germline V gene yields CDR1 SGDLS and CDR2 YYNGEE. V drops 0 bases and J drops 3 bases, leaving 10 bases in between. The CDR3 sequence holds 14 residues, the cysteine and phenylalanine included. The CDR3 DNA has 42 bases and is translated from base 1. TCRbeta CDR3 regions were sequenced with the immunoSEQ Assay. After extraction, genomic DNA underwent amplification by bias-controlled multiplex PCR, followed by high-throughput sequencing. The paper's data handling went like this. To quantify the absolute abundance of every unique TCRbeta CDR3 region, sequences were collapsed and filtered. T cell fraction was estimated by normalization of TCRbeta template counts to usable DNA, with usable DNA being measured through amplification of reference genes present in all nucleated cells. Repertoire TCRs were annotated as SARS-CoV-2-specific when V gene, CDR3 amino acid sequence and J gene were exactly matched to a known reactive TCR set. The reference SARS-CoV-2 TCR set came from MIRA and was filtered for enrichment in COVID-19-positive ImmuneCODE repertoires, removing public or cross-reactive TCRs. Based on the MIRA antigens, annotated TCRs were further analysed at the level of specific ORF or position within ORF. Breadth was defined as annotated unique rearrangements over total unique productive rearrangements; depth was the summed frequency of those rearrangements. Two-sided Wilcoxon rank-sum tests were used to compare TCR breadth between groups. The immuneACCESS repertoire file appears here via TCRdb, limited to in-frame rearrangements. These files lack a portion of the clones; in checked studies, under half of the deficit traces to unresolved V genes, and the cause of the others is not known. That table supplies the V and J calls and clone size; D and trimming were determined from the DNA. A total of hundreds of thousands of clones appear in this sample, approximately 88% of them only once. The top ten hold around 1.5% of the sample.

This clone was seen a few times. What this receptor recognizes is not known. No quality values exist for individual bases; no much larger clone is one base distant. The chain is made from TRBV9 and TRBJ2-7; the D gene is not confidently resolved. This sequence was found in a person between 18 and 65 years old who received the Ad26.COV2.S COVID-19 vaccine or a placebo. Sequences were derived from peripheral blood, sampled in a trial of Ad26.COV2.S vaccine versus placebo. Here the CDR3 is given as CASSVDATVYEQYF. The base sequence is TGTGCCAGCAGCGTAGACGCAACCGTCTACGAGCAGTACTTC.